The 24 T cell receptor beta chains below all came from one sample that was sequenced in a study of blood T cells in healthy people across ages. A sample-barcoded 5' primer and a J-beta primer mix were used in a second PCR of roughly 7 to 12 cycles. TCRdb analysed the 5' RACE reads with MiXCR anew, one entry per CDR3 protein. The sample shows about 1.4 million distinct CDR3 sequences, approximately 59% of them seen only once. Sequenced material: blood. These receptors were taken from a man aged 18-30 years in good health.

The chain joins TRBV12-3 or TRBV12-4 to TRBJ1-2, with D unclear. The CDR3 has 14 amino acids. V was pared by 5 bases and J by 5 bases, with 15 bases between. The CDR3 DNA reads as TGTGCCAGCAGTCCAGAGAGGCGGTTGTATGGCTACACCTTC. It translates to CASSPERRLYGYTF.

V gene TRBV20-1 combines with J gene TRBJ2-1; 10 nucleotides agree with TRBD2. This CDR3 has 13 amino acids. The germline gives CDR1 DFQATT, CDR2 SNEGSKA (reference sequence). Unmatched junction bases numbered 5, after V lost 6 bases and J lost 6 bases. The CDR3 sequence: CSAVSGRANEQFF. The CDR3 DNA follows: TGCAGTGCCGTCAGCGGGAGGGCCAATGAGCAGTTCTTC.

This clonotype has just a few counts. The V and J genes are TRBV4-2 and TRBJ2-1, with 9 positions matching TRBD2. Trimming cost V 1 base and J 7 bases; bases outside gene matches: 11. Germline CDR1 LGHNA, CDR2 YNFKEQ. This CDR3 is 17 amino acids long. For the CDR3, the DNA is TGTGCCAGCAGCCAAGCTGCGGGAGGGTACATTGGTAATGAGCAGTTCTTC. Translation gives CASSQAAGGYIGNEQFF.

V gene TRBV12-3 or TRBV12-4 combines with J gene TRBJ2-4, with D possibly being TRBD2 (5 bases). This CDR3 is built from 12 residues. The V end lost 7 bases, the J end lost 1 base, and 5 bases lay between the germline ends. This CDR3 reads CASTGAKNIQYF. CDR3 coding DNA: TGTGCCAGCACGGGGGCCAAAAACATTCAGTACTTC.

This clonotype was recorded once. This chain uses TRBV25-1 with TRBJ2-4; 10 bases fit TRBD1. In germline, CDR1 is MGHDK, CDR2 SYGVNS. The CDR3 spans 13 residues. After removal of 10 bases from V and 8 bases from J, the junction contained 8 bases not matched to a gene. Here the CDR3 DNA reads TGTGCCACCGGCTCCGGGACAGGGGACATTCAGTACTTC. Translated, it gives CATGSGTGDIQYF.

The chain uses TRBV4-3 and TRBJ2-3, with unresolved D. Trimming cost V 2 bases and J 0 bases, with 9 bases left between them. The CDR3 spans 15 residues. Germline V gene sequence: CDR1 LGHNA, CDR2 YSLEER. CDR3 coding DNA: TGCGCCAGCAGCCAAAGTCTTGTCAGCACAGATACGCAGTATTTT. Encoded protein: CASSQSLVSTDTQYF.

CDR3: CASSEKGGSGANVLTF. The CDR3 nucleotides read TGTGCCAGCAGTGAAAAGGGGGGCAGTGGGGCCAACGTCCTGACTTTC. The V and J genes are TRBV6-1 and TRBJ2-6; the D gene could be TRBD1 or TRBD2 (6 bases each). The length of the CDR3 is 16 residues. Trimming took off 2 bases at V and 3 bases at J, with 11 bases between the two ends. CDR1 and CDR2 from the germline V gene are MNHNS and SASEGT.

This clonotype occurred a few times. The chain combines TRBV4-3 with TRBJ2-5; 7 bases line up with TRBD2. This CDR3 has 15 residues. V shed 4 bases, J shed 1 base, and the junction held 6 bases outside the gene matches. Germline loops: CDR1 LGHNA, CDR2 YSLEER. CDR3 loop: CASSLGLGTQETQYF. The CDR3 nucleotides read TGCGCCAGCAGCCTCGGACTAGGCACCCAAGAGACCCAGTACTTC.

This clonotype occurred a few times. The DNA of the CDR3 is TGTGCCAGCAGCGCCCAGCGGGGGGGACTTTACGATGAGCAGTTCTTC. It specifies CASSAQRGGLYDEQFF. The chain has TRBV14 and TRBJ2-1; TRBD2 aligns across 10 bases. Germline-derived CDR1 and CDR2 are SGHDN and FVKESK. V lost 5 bases, J lost 8 bases, and 12 bases stayed unmatched. The length of the CDR3 is 16 residues.

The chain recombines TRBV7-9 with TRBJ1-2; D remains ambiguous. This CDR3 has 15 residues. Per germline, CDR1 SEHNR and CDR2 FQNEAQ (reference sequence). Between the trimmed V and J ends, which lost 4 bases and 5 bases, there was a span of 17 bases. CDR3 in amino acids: CASSYGAPTSYGYTF. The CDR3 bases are TGTGCCAGCAGCTACGGTGCCCCAACCTCGTATGGCTACACCTTC.

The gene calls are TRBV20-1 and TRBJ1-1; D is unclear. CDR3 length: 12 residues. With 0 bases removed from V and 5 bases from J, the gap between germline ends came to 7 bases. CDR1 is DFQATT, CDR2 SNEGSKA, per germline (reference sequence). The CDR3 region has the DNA TGCAGTGCTAGAGATGCTCCGACTGAAGCTTTCTTT. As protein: CSARDAPTEAFF.

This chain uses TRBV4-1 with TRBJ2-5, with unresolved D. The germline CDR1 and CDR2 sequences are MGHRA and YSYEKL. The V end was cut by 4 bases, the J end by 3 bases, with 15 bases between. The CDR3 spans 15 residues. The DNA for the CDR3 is TGCGCCAGCAGCCCAGTGGGCAGGCCCGAAGAGACCCAGTACTTC. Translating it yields CASSPVGRPEETQYF.

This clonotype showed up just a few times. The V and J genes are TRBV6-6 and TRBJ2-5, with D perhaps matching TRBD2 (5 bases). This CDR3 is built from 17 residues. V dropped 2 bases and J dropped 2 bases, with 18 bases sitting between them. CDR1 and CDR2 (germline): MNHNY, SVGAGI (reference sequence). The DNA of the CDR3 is TGTGCCAGCAGTTACGGTATTGGCGGGTCCGTACAAGAGACCCAGTACTTC. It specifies CASSYGIGGSVQETQYF.

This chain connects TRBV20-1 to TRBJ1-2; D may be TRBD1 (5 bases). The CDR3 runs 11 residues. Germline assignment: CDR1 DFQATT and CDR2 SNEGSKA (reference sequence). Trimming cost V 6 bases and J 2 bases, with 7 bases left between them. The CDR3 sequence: CSAGENYGYTF. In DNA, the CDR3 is TGCAGTGCGGGGGAAAACTATGGCTACACCTTC.

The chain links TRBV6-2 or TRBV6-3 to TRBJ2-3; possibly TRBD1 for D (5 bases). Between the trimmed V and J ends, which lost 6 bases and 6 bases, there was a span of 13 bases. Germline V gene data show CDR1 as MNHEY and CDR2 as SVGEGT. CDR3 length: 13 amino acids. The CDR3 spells CASSLSHRDTQYF. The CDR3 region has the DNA TGTGCCAGCAGCCTAAGCCACAGGGATACGCAGTATTTT.

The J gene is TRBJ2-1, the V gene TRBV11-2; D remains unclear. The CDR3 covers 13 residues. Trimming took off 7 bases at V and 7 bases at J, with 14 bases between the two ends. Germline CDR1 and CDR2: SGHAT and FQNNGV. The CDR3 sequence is CASIHGLSNEQFF. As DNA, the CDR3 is TGTGCCAGCATCCACGGGCTTAGTAATGAGCAGTTCTTC.

The CDR3: CASSSARAGAGGYTF. The CDR3 DNA is TGTGCCAGCAGTTCCGCCCGGGCAGGGGCGGGTGGCTACACCTTC. The chain uses TRBV28 and TRBJ1-2; TRBD1 might be the D (6 bases). The CDR3 consists of 15 residues. V was trimmed by 4 bases and J by 7 bases, leaving 19 bases between them. The V gene's germline CDR1 is MDHEN and CDR2 SYDVKM.

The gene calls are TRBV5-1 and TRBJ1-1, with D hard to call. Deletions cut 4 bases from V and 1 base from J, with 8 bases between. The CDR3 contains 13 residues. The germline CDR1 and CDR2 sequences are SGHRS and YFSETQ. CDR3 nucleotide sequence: TGCGCCAGCAGCCTCCAGCCGAACACTGAAGCTTTCTTT. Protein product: CASSLQPNTEAFF.

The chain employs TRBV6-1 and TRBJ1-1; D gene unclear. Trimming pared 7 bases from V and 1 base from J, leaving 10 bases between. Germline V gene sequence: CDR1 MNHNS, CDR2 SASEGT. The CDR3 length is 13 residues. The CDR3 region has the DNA TGTGCCAGCACCCGAGTAGGGAACACTGAAGCTTTCTTT. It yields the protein CASTRVGNTEAFF.

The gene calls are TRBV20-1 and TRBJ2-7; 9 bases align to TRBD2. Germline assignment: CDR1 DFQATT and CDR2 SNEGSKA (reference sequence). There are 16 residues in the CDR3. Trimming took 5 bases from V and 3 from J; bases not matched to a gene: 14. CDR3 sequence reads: CSAGGFASGTFYEQYF. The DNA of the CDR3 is TGCAGTGCTGGTGGGTTCGCTAGCGGGACTTTCTACGAGCAGTACTTC.

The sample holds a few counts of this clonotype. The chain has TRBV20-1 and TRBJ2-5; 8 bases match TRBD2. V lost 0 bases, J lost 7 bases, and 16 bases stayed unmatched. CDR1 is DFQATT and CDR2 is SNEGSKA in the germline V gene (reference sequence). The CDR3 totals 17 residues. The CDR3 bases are TGCAGTGCTAGAGACTCAGCCGGGACTAGAGAAGGGGTGACCCAGTACTTC. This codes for CSARDSAGTREGVTQYF.

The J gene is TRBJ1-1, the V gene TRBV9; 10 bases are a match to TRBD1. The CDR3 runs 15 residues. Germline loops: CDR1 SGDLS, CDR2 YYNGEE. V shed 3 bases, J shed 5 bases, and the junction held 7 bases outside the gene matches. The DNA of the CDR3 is TGTGCCAGCAGCGCCTGGACAGGGGGAGGGACTGAAGCTTTCTTT. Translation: CASSAWTGGGTEAFF.

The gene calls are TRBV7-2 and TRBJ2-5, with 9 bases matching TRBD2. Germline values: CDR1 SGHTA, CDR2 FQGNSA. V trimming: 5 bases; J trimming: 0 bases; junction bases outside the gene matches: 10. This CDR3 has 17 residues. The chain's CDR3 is CASSTGRAGGYQETQYF. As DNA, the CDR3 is TGTGCCAGCAGCACGGGACGAGCGGGGGGTTACCAAGAGACCCAGTACTTC.

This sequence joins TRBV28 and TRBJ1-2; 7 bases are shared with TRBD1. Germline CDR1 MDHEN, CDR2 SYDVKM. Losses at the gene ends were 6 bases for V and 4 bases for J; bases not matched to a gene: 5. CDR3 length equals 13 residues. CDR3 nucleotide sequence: TGTGCCAGCAGGTCAGGGACAGCCTATGGCTACACCTTC. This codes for CASRSGTAYGYTF.